The next 29 T cell receptor beta chains were all read from a single sample in a study of CXCR3-negative and CXCR3-positive naive CD8 T cells. The study made its TRB cDNA libraries by 5' RACE, adding UMI labels. TCRdb re-called the 5' RACE reads; one entry per CDR3 protein, DNA not given. The sample data list 100,000 to 150,000 distinct CDR3 sequences. The sample comprised naive CXCR3- CD8+ T cells from blood. Noted subset: CD45RO-CCR7+CD27+CD95- naive CD8+ T cells lacking CXCR3 (TNR3-). The receptors come from a human donor in good health. Some clones in this sample may be carry-over from other donors' samples.

The chain couples TRBV5-6 to TRBJ2-1; TCRdb proposes TRBD2, but this gene call is untestable without DNA. The CDR3 has 13 residues. CDR1 and CDR2 from the germline V gene are SGHDT and YYEEEE. CDR3 in amino acids: CASSLSSGEGLFF.

V is TRBV20-1 and J is TRBJ2-7. CDR3 size: 13 residues. Germline V CDR1 and CDR2: DFQATT, SNEGSKA (reference sequence). This CDR3 is CSARGISSYEQYF.

This rearrangement joins TRBV5-4 to TRBJ2-3; the D call from TCRdb, TRBD2, cannot be confirmed without DNA. The CDR3 consists of 15 residues. Germline-derived CDR1 and CDR2 are SGHNT and YYREEE (reference sequence). The CDR3 loop is CASTPGLAGMDTQYF.

This CDR3 reads CASSVASGSGEQYF. The rearrangement joins TRBV9 to TRBJ2-7; checking the TCRdb D call of TRBD2 is not possible without DNA. The CDR3 runs to 14 residues. Looked up from germline, CDR1 is SGDLS and CDR2 is YYNGEE.

The J gene is TRBJ2-5, the V gene TRBV15. The CDR3 covers 15 residues. Germline V gene data show CDR1 as LNHNV and CDR2 as YYDKDF (reference sequence). The CDR3 protein is CATSRDHGSKETQYF.

CDR3 amino acids: CASTPSGRAGNEQFF. The chain combines TRBV7-9 with TRBJ2-1; TCRdb's D call, TRBD2, is unchecked because there is no DNA. The CDR3 has 15 amino acids. CDR1 is SEHNR and CDR2 is FQNEAQ in the germline V gene (reference sequence). Filled out from reference TRBV7-9 and TRBJ2-1, the complete variable domain reads DTGVSQNPRHKITKRGQNVTFRCDPISEHNRLYWYRQTLGQGPEFLTYFQNEAQLEKSRLLSDRFSAERPKGSFSTLEIQRTEQGDSAMYLCASTPSGRAGNEQFFGPGTRLTVL.

The chain couples TRBV12-3 or TRBV12-4 to TRBJ2-3; TCRdb lists TRBD1, though no DNA is available to test this call. The CDR3 consists of 16 residues. The CDR3 sequence is CASSYLGGQASDTQYF.

The genes are TRBV6-2 or TRBV6-3 and TRBJ2-7. The CDR3 spans 14 residues. Germline CDR1 reads MNHEY; CDR2 reads SVGEGT. The chain's CDR3 is CASSELIQVYEQYF.

CDR3 region: CASSPGLVQETQYF. This chain uses TRBV6-2 or TRBV6-3 with TRBJ2-5. The CDR3 has 14 residues. Germline V lookup: CDR1 MNHEY, CDR2 SVGEGT.

V is TRBV20-1 and J is TRBJ2-7. The CDR3 consists of 14 residues. Germline V gives CDR1 DFQATT, CDR2 SNEGSKA (reference sequence). CDR3 sequence reads: CSARDTRSSYEQYF.

V gene TRBV6-2 or TRBV6-3 combines with J gene TRBJ1-5; the D call of TRBD1 rests on TCRdb alone, since no DNA is present to check it. CDR1 is MNHEY, CDR2 SVGEGT, per germline. The CDR3 contains 15 residues. The CDR3 region is CASSTTGGYNQPQHF.

The V and J genes are TRBV4-3 and TRBJ1-5; the D call of TRBD1 rests on TCRdb alone, since no DNA is present to check it. CDR3 length equals 15 residues. Germline assignment: CDR1 LGHNA and CDR2 YSLEER. The CDR3 spells CASSQGQGIFQPQHF.

CDR3 protein: CSVEVRGTEEDTQYF. V is TRBV29-1 and J is TRBJ2-3; checking the TCRdb D call of TRBD1 is not possible without DNA. The CDR3 covers 15 residues. The germline gives CDR1 SQVTM, CDR2 ANQGSEA.

The gene calls are TRBV7-6 and TRBJ2-7; TCRdb gives TRBD2 as the D gene, but with no DNA this cannot be confirmed. The CDR3 is made up of 11 amino acids. Germline V CDR1 and CDR2: SGHVS, FNYEAQ. CDR3 region: CASRLGGRVYF.

The chain employs TRBV5-6 and TRBJ2-7; there is no DNA to check the TCRdb D call of TRBD1. This CDR3 contains 16 residues. Per germline, CDR1 SGHDT and CDR2 YYEEEE. The CDR3 protein is CASSWGEEGLTYEQYF.

This chain connects TRBV7-9 to TRBJ2-3; no DNA is available, so the TRBD2 call from TCRdb remains unchecked. This CDR3 spans 15 amino acids. The germline CDR1 and CDR2 sequences are SEHNR and FQNEAQ (reference sequence). The CDR3 region is CASRRLATATDTQYF.

The chain employs TRBV5-1 and TRBJ2-3. CDR3 length equals 12 residues. CDR1 and CDR2 (germline): SGHRS, YFSETQ. CDR3 protein: CASSLDLDTQYF.

This sequence joins TRBV10-3 and TRBJ2-7; the TRBD1 assignment by TCRdb is unverifiable without DNA. Germline CDR1 reads ENHRY; CDR2 reads SYGVKD. The CDR3 is 13 amino acids. CDR3: CAIRGDDTYEQYF.

J is TRBJ2-5 and V is TRBV4-3; TCRdb's D gene call, TRBD2, goes unchecked for lack of DNA. The CDR3 loop spans 14 amino acids. Germline loops: CDR1 LGHNA, CDR2 YSLEER. Here the CDR3 reads CASSPDRTKETQYF.

The chain has TRBV20-1 and TRBJ2-5; checking the TCRdb D call of TRBD1 is not possible without DNA. Germline lookup yields CDR1 DFQATT and CDR2 SNEGSKA (reference sequence). The CDR3 has 13 residues. The CDR3 here is CSAYDRGEETQYF.

The chain couples TRBV28 to TRBJ2-2; there is no DNA to check the TCRdb D call of TRBD2. This CDR3 has 16 amino acids. CDR1 and CDR2 (germline): MDHEN, SYDVKM. This CDR3 reads CASSPHSGLITGELFF.

The chain employs TRBV4-1 and TRBJ2-1; TCRdb designates TRBD2, a call that cannot be tested without DNA. The CDR3 has 18 residues. CDR1 and CDR2 from the germline V gene are MGHRA and YSYEKL. The CDR3 sequence: CASSQVIPGALGRNEQFF.

The chain links TRBV7-9 to TRBJ2-7; TCRdb's D gene call, TRBD1, goes unchecked for lack of DNA. Per germline, CDR1 SEHNR and CDR2 FQNEAQ (reference sequence). The CDR3 is 13 residues long. The CDR3 spells CASSFGTSDEQYF.

The chain combines TRBV11-2 with TRBJ2-4; the D call from TCRdb, TRBD1, cannot be confirmed without DNA. Germline CDR1 is SGHAT and CDR2 is FQNNGV. CDR3 size: 19 residues. CDR3 protein: CASSPPSITKPSLQLVQYF.

The chain joins TRBV29-1 to TRBJ1-1. Germline V gene lookup returns CDR1 SQVTM and CDR2 ANQGSEA. The CDR3 spans 13 residues. CDR3 in amino acids: CSVEGPLNTEAFF.

The J gene is TRBJ2-7, the V gene TRBV29-1; TCRdb indicates TRBD2, and absent DNA this call remains unverified. CDR1 is SQVTM and CDR2 is ANQGSEA in the germline V gene. This CDR3 region has 15 residues. The CDR3 sequence: CSVEARGSLTYEQYF.

This chain joins TRBV7-6 and TRBJ2-1; with no DNA, the TCRdb D assignment of TRBD1 cannot be verified. The CDR3 length is 17 residues. Germline CDR1 reads SGHVS; CDR2 reads FNYEAQ. This CDR3 reads CASSLAPPLTSIDEQFF.

The chain couples TRBV28 to TRBJ1-2; without DNA, the TCRdb call of TRBD1 cannot be checked. Per germline, CDR1 MDHEN and CDR2 SYDVKM. The CDR3 consists of 13 residues. The CDR3 is CASSLRTGYGYTF.

This chain connects TRBV7-6 to TRBJ2-2; TCRdb picks TRBD1, but there is no DNA to check that call. CDR3 length equals 16 residues. The germline V gene has CDR1 SGHVS and CDR2 FNYEAQ. This CDR3 reads CASSQDSYTNTGELFF.